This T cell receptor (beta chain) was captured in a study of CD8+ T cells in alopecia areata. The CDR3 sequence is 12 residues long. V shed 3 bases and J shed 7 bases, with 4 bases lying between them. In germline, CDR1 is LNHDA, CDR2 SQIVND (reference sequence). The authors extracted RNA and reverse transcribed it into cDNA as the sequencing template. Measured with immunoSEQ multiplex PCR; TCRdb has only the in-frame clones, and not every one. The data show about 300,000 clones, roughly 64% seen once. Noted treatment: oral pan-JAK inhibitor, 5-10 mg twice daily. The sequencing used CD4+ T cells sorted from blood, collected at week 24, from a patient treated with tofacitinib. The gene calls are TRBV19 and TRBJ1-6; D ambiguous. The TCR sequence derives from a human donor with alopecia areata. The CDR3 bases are TGTGCCAGTAGTATCCCAAATTCACCCCTCCACTTT. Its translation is CASSIPNSPLHF.